Following are 28 T cell receptor beta chains from one sample sequenced in a study of blood T cell repertoires in COVID-19. Profiling relied on immunoSEQ multiplex PCR, and the TCRdb table lists in-frame clones only, not all of them. This sample carries roughly 92,000 clones, about 89% of them seen once, and the ten largest clones take 7% to 9%. Input material: peripheral blood. Receptor source: a human donor with acute or convalescent COVID-19. The donor label of this sample is uncertain.

The table lists this clone with a few counts. This chain connects TRBV4-1 to TRBJ1-1; 9 nucleotides line up with TRBD1. The V gene's germline CDR1 is MGHRA and CDR2 YSYEKL. V lost 1 base, J lost 2 bases, and 8 bases stayed unmatched. This CDR3 comprises 17 residues. The CDR3 bases are TGCGCCAGCAGCCAAGGGGAGGGGACAGGGAAAAACACTGAAGCTTTCTTT. This gives the protein CASSQGEGTGKNTEAFF.

The J gene is TRBJ2-5, the V gene TRBV4-1, with D possibly being TRBD2 (5 bases). CDR1 is MGHRA, CDR2 YSYEKL, per germline. Deletions cut 4 bases from V and 4 bases from J, with 16 bases between. The CDR3 is 15 residues long. The CDR3 is CASSPEWGDRETQYF. CDR3 coding DNA: TGCGCCAGCAGCCCCGAGTGGGGAGATCGAGAGACCCAGTACTTC.

The V gene is TRBV20-1, the J gene TRBJ2-1; 7 nucleotides line up with TRBD2. Germline trimming cut 3 bases from V and 7 bases from J; bases unmatched to any gene: 3. The CDR3 loop spans 12 amino acids. CDR1 and CDR2 from the germline V gene are DFQATT and SNEGSKA (reference sequence). The DNA of the CDR3 is TGCAGTGCTAGTAAGGGAGGGAATGAGCAGTTCTTC. It is translated as CSASKGGNEQFF.

The V and J genes are TRBV3-1 (or the pseudogene TRBV3-2) and TRBJ2-7; D remains unclear. CDR3 size: 12 residues. The germline V and J ends were trimmed by 6 bases and 6 bases, with 12 bases remaining between them. Germline V lookup: CDR1 LGHDT, CDR2 YNNKEL (reference sequence). CDR3 in amino acids: CASSYLEREQYF. The CDR3 DNA is TGTGCCAGCAGTTATCTAGAGCGCGAGCAGTACTTC.

Only a few counts were recorded for this clone. This sequence joins TRBV5-1 and TRBJ1-1; D perhaps matches TRBD1 (6 bases). This CDR3 is built from 13 residues. Germline V gene data show CDR1 as SGHRS and CDR2 as YFSETQ. V was cut by 3 bases and J by 2 bases, with 8 bases left in between. CDR3 sequence: CASSYGTNTEAFF. The CDR3 DNA sequence: TGCGCCAGCAGCTACGGGACAAACACTGAAGCTTTCTTT. The variable domain in full, with the rest retrieved from reference TRBV5-1 and TRBJ1-1, is KAGVTQTPRYLIKTRGQQVTLSCSPISGHRSVSWYQQTPGQGLQFLFEYFSETQRNKGNFPGRFSGRQFSNSRSEMNVSTLELGDSALYLCASSYGTNTEAFFGQGTRLTVV.

This chain connects TRBV5-4 to TRBJ2-5, with unresolved D. V lost 0 bases to trimming and J lost 1 base, with 10 bases between them. CDR3 size: 15 residues. Germline CDR1 reads SGHNT; CDR2 reads YYREEE (reference sequence). CDR3 amino acids: CASSLEERIQETQYF. Written as DNA, the CDR3 is TGTGCCAGCAGCTTGGAGGAGCGCATCCAAGAGACCCAGTACTTC.

This chain links TRBV5-1 with TRBJ2-1, with D possibly matching TRBD2 (5 bases). CDR3 length: 14 residues. V was shortened by 5 bases and J by 3 bases, with 12 bases between the two germline ends. The germline gives CDR1 SGHRS, CDR2 YFSETQ. CDR3 region: CASRPGSNYNEQFF. The CDR3 nucleotides are TGCGCCAGCAGGCCGGGGTCCAACTACAATGAGCAGTTCTTC. Full variable domain (remainder filled in from reference TRBV5-1 and TRBJ2-1): KAGVTQTPRYLIKTRGQQVTLSCSPISGHRSVSWYQQTPGQGLQFLFEYFSETQRNKGNFPGRFSGRQFSNSRSEMNVSTLELGDSALYLCASRPGSNYNEQFFGPGTRLTVL.

This sequence joins TRBV24-1 and TRBJ2-6; D unclear. With 3 bases removed from V and 0 bases from J, the gap between germline ends came to 8 bases. Germline V gene lookup returns CDR1 KGHDR and CDR2 SFDVKD. This CDR3 contains 16 residues. The CDR3 DNA follows: TGTGCCACCAGTGATCCCGGAGACTCTGGGGCCAACGTCCTGACTTTC. Protein: CATSDPGDSGANVLTF.

V is TRBV6-5 and J is TRBJ1-2; 9 bases line up with TRBD1. CDR1 is MNHEY and CDR2 is SVGAGI in the germline V gene. V shed 5 bases and J 4 bases; nucleotides not matched to a gene: 8. This CDR3 has 15 residues. The CDR3 loop is CASSQDRGHIYGYTF. The CDR3 DNA reads as TGTGCCAGCAGTCAGGACAGGGGCCACATCTATGGCTACACCTTC.

The chain carries TRBV5-1 and TRBJ2-3, with D unresolved. Germline CDR1 and CDR2: SGHRS and YFSETQ. The V end lost 2 bases, the J end lost 4 bases, and 11 bases lay between the germline ends. The CDR3 extends over 14 amino acids. CDR3 loop: CASSFSDGSDTQYF. The CDR3 DNA is TGCGCCAGCAGCTTTTCTGATGGCTCAGATACGCAGTATTTT.

Only one count was recorded for this clone. V gene TRBV27 combines with J gene TRBJ1-1, with D perhaps matching TRBD1 (6 bases). Per the germline V gene, CDR1 is MNHEY and CDR2 is SMNVEV (reference sequence). The CDR3 runs to 14 residues. V was shortened by 4 bases and J by 4 bases, with 13 bases between the two germline ends. The CDR3 DNA reads TGTGCCAGCAGTTCTCCGGGACAACCCACTGAAGCTTTCTTT. It yields the protein CASSSPGQPTEAFF.

The chain uses TRBV9 and TRBJ2-3; 11 bases are a match to TRBD2. Germline CDR1 and CDR2: SGDLS and YYNGEE. The J segment lost 6 bases and the V segment lost 1 base, leaving 7 bases of the junction unmatched. The CDR3 totals 16 residues. Here the CDR3 DNA reads TGTGCCAGCAGCGTAACTAGCGGGGGCAGGGGGGATACGCAGTATTTT. Residues: CASSVTSGGRGDTQYF.

The chain combines TRBV4-1 with TRBJ2-5; D perhaps matches TRBD2 (5 bases). Germline CDR1 MGHRA, CDR2 YSYEKL. The CDR3 consists of 14 residues. The ends were cut back, 1 base at V and 1 base at J, with 7 bases in the middle. The CDR3 bases are TGCGCCAGCAGCCAAGTTCTAGCCCAAGAGACCCAGTACTTC. As protein: CASSQVLAQETQYF.

This clone has just one count. This chain uses TRBV5-1 with TRBJ2-3; 9 nucleotides align to TRBD2. The V segment lost 4 bases and the J segment 1 base; nucleotides outside the gene matches: 7. The V gene's germline CDR1 is SGHRS and CDR2 YFSETQ. This CDR3 is built from 16 residues. The CDR3 DNA sequence: TGCGCCAGCAGCAGCGGGGCTAGCGGGGGCACAGATACGCAGTATTTT. Amino acids: CASSSGASGGTDTQYF.

This chain joins TRBV6-5 and TRBJ1-2; possibly TRBD1 for D (6 bases). Deletions cut 2 bases from V and 4 bases from J, with 14 bases between. Germline V gene data show CDR1 as MNHEY and CDR2 as SVGAGI. The CDR3 has 15 amino acids. This chain's CDR3 is CASSYATLTGYGYTF. CDR3 in DNA: TGTGCCAGCAGTTACGCTACCTTGACAGGCTATGGCTACACCTTC.

This clone was seen a single time. This sequence joins TRBV27 and TRBJ1-1; 10 bases agree with TRBD1. Per germline, CDR1 MNHEY and CDR2 SMNVEV (reference sequence). This CDR3 is built from 15 residues. J gave up 3 bases and V 5 bases, and 6 bases lay outside the gene matches. CDR3 nucleotides: TGTGCCAGCAGTCCATGGACAGGGGGTCACACTGAAGCTTTCTTT. It yields the protein CASSPWTGGHTEAFF.

This rearrangement joins TRBV24-1 to TRBJ2-3; TRBD1 aligns across 7 bases. The CDR3 has 13 amino acids. CDR1 KGHDR and CDR2 SFDVKD come from the germline V gene. J was trimmed by 6 bases and V by 5 bases; bases with no gene match: 4. This CDR3 reads CATSVDRADTQYF. Written as DNA, the CDR3 is TGTGCCACCAGTGTCGACAGGGCGGATACGCAGTATTTT.

The rearrangement links TRBV19 to TRBJ2-3, with 9 bases fitting TRBD1. The CDR3 runs 14 residues. Looked up from germline, CDR1 is LNHDA and CDR2 is SQIVND (reference sequence). J lost 5 bases, V lost 7 bases, and 7 bases had no gene match. DNA for the CDR3: TGTGCCAGTACCAACAGGGGGCTAATAGATACGCAGTATTTT. Translated, it gives CASTNRGLIDTQYF.

This clone was recorded once. The CDR3 protein is CATSRRWNTEAFF. CDR3 DNA sequence: TGTGCCACCAGCAGGAGGTGGAACACTGAAGCTTTCTTT. The genes are TRBV15 and TRBJ1-1, with D unresolved. The ends were cut back, 3 bases at V and 1 base at J, with 6 bases in the middle. This CDR3 is built from 13 residues. Germline V gene lookup returns CDR1 LNHNV and CDR2 YYDKDF (reference sequence).

This chain connects TRBV18 to TRBJ1-1, with TRBD1 matching 7 bases. Germline V gene lookup returns CDR1 KGHSH and CDR2 LQKENI. The CDR3 loop spans 16 amino acids. V shed 2 bases, J shed 0 bases, and the junction held 6 bases outside the gene matches. This CDR3 reads CASSPKQGPMNTEAFF. The CDR3 nucleotides are TGTGCCAGCTCACCAAAACAGGGGCCCATGAACACTGAAGCTTTCTTT. The whole variable domain, filled in from reference TRBV18 and TRBJ1-1, reads NAGVMQNPRHLVRRRGQEARLRCSPMKGHSHVYWYRQLPEEGLKFMVYLQKENIIDESGMPKERFSAEFPKEGPSILRIQQVVRGDSAAYFCASSPKQGPMNTEAFFGQGTRLTVV.

CDR3 DNA sequence: TGCGCCAGCAGCTCGCCGGCTGGGCAAGGAGGGGCTTTCTTT. Translating gives CASSSPAGQGGAFF. The chain uses TRBV5-1 and TRBJ1-1; D unresolved. The ends were cut back, 3 bases at V and 11 bases at J, with 20 bases in the middle. The CDR3 is 14 amino acids. Germline CDR1 and CDR2: SGHRS and YFSETQ.

This sequence joins TRBV2 and TRBJ1-1, with 7 bases fitting TRBD1. Trimming took 1 base from V and 5 from J; bases not matched to a gene: 7. In germline, CDR1 is SNHLY, CDR2 FYNNEI. The CDR3 has 15 amino acids. This chain's CDR3 is CASSEGGQRRTEAFF. CDR3 sequence (DNA): TGTGCCAGCAGTGAAGGGGGACAGAGGCGTACTGAAGCTTTCTTT.

This chain joins TRBV11-2 and TRBJ2-3, with 8 bases fitting TRBD2. CDR1 SGHAT and CDR2 FQNNGV come from the germline V gene. There are 14 residues in the CDR3. The J segment lost 5 bases and the V segment lost 5 bases, leaving 6 bases of the junction unmatched. CDR3 nucleotides: TGTGCCAGCAGCGTAGGACTAGCAGGAGATACGCAGTATTTT. It yields the protein CASSVGLAGDTQYF.

This clone has a handful of counts. This chain joins TRBV10-2 and TRBJ2-1, with a possible D match to TRBD2 (5 bases). Trimming removed 2 bases from V and 4 bases from J, with 12 bases in between. The CDR3 covers 15 residues. Germline CDR1 is WSHSY and CDR2 is SAAADI. The CDR3 nucleotides are TGCGCCAGCAGTGAGGGGGAGCAAACTTACAATGAGCAGTTCTTC. Translating gives CASSEGEQTYNEQFF.

This chain uses TRBV2 with TRBJ1-5; 10 nucleotides agree with TRBD1. Germline V gene sequence: CDR1 SNHLY, CDR2 FYNNEI. CDR3 size: 15 residues. The junction had 9 bases not matched to a gene; V was cut back by 6 bases and J by 7 bases. Written as DNA, the CDR3 is TGTGCCAGCAGCGGCGGGACAGGGGTTAGGCAGCCCCAGCATTTT. Translating it yields CASSGGTGVRQPQHF.

J is TRBJ1-4 and V is TRBV7-8; 10 bases are a match to TRBD1. Per the germline V gene, CDR1 is SGHVS and CDR2 is FQNEAQ. V shed 4 bases, J shed 8 bases, and the junction held 7 bases outside the gene matches. This CDR3 comprises 15 residues. CDR3 loop: CASSSRQGAGEKLFF. The DNA for the CDR3 is TGTGCCAGCAGCTCCCGACAGGGGGCAGGGGAAAAACTGTTTTTT.

CDR3 DNA sequence: TGTGCCAGCAGTCCCTTGGACAGAGTATTGGCCAAAAACATTCAGTACTTC. It translates to CASSPLDRVLAKNIQYF. This chain joins TRBV6-6 and TRBJ2-4; D might be TRBD1 (6 bases). Germline CDR1 reads MNHNY; CDR2 reads SVGAGI (reference sequence). With 5 bases removed from V and 1 base from J, the gap between germline ends came to 18 bases. CDR3 length: 17 amino acids.

This clone was seen more than once but under ten times. This chain links TRBV7-2 with TRBJ2-2; no clear D. Between the trimmed V and J ends, which lost 3 bases and 0 bases, there was a span of 8 bases. CDR1 is SGHTA and CDR2 is FQGNSA in the germline V gene. This CDR3 spans 15 amino acids. The CDR3 spells CASSFYGTNTGELFF. DNA for the CDR3: TGTGCCAGCAGCTTTTACGGTACGAACACCGGGGAGCTGTTTTTT.